This TCR beta chain stems from a study of OX40 agonist ivuxolimab in advanced cancers. Study at large: Among those enrolled, mean age was roughly 62 years (range roughly 20 to 79) and roughly 84% were male.

Trimming at V came to 1 base and at J to 10 bases, leaving 6 bases not matched to a gene. The CDR3 sequence is 14 residues long. Germline assignment: CDR1 SEHNR and CDR2 FQNEAQ (reference sequence). Only in-frame clones appear in the TCRdb table, and some are missing; sequencing was by immunoSEQ multiplex PCR. The table records over 150,000 clones, approximately 94% of them present only once. Study-wide findings and caveats: Dose levels from 0.1 to 3.0 mg/kg saw CD4+ and CD8+ blood T cells expand clonally by week 6. Expanded peripheral T-cell antigen specificity went undetermined.

Regarding this clone: Antigen: not known.

The chain combines TRBV7-9 with TRBJ1-2, with TRBD1 identical over 10 bases. The sample here was CD4+ or CD8+ T cells sorted from blood, taken in a trial of the OX40 agonist ivuxolimab. The sequence came from an adult with an advanced solid tumor such as melanoma, head and neck, liver or kidney cancer. CDR3 residues: CASSLVGTGALYTF. DNA for the CDR3: TGTGCCAGCAGCTTAGTGGGGACAGGGGCCCTCTACACCTTC.